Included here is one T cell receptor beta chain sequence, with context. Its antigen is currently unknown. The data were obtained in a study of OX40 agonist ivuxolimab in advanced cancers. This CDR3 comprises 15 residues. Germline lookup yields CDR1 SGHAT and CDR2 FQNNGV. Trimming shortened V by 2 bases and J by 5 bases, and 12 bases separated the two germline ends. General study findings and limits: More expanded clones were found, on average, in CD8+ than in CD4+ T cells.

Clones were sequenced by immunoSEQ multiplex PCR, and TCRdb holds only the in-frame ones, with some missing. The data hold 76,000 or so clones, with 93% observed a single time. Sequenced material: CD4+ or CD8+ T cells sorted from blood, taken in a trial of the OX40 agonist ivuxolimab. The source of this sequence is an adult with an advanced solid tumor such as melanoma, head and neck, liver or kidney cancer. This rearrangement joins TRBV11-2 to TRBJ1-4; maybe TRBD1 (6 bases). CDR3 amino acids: CASSLFDRPNEKLFF. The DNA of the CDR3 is TGTGCCAGCAGCTTATTTGACAGGCCGAATGAAAAACTGTTTTTT.